This T cell receptor (beta chain) was documented in a study of T cell responses to AZD1222 COVID-19 vaccine. Study at large: Whether given at about 4 or about 12 weeks, second doses were pooled.

Sequencing used immunoSEQ multiplex PCR; TCRdb keeps in-frame clones, though not all of them. This sample has some 64,000 clones, with roughly three quarters found just once. With respect to this clone: Its antigen is still unknown.

Study results and caveats: The study reported that nearly half of spike-specific TCRs target unmutated variant regions. Clonal diversity was possibly underestimated; the donors were predominantly white British and more often female.

V shed 1 base and J shed 2 bases, with 8 bases lying between them. The CDR3 runs 14 residues. The germline V gene has CDR1 SGHAT and CDR2 FQNNGV. The sequence came from an adult in good health. This chain joins TRBV11-2 and TRBJ1-1; D ambiguous. The sample in question was peripheral blood, obtained on day 0 of AZD1222 vaccination. CDR3 sequence: CASSLAGVNTEAFF. The CDR3 DNA reads TGTGCCAGCAGCTTAGCAGGAGTCAACACTGAAGCTTTCTTT.